This T cell receptor (beta chain) appears in the sequencing data of a study of naive and memory T cell subsets. Alpha and beta libraries were amplified separately from the second PCR onward. Cells stained for CD3, CD4, CD8, CD45RA, CD27 and viability were sorted into four CD45RA/CD27 subsets. Effector memory cells were sorted as CD45RA-CD27-, EMRA cells as CD45RA+CD27-. Comment on this clonotype: One end of the junction fails to match germline, which may point to a read error.

The germline gives CDR1 SSHAT, CDR2 FNYEAQ (reference sequence). This CDR3 has 14 amino acids. Two oligonucleotides, mixed equimolar, formed the beta constant-region primer covering TRBC1 and TRBC2. Nested alpha and beta constant-region primers with the SP2 primer drove four PCR rounds on ligated cDNA. TCRdb re-called the UMI-ligation and nested PCR reads with MiXCR, one entry per CDR3 protein. In the table there are about 4,600 distinct CDR3 sequences, 7.2% of which are singletons. The chain carries TRBV7-7 and TRBJ2-5; a possible D gene is TRBD1 (6 bases). This TCR was recovered from a human donor in good health. The sequencing sample was made of CD4+ TEMRA cells from blood. Noted subset: effector memory re-expressing CD45RA, CD45RA+ CD27-. CDR3 in amino acids: CASSLGTGQGTQYF. CDR3 DNA sequence: TGTGCCAGCAGCTTAGGAACAGGGCAAGGGACCCAGTACTTC.